This T cell receptor (beta chain) was captured by sequencing in a study of cytotoxic CD8 clonotypes in ibrutinib-treated CLL. Overall study: Response material was collected after a median 12 months of treatment, range 6 to 36. Broader study findings: A rise in clonality was seen at ibrutinib response, and a fall back toward baseline was seen at progression. The study found baseline clonality above age-matched healthy donors, tracking circulating CD8+ T-cell counts.

This CDR3 spans 13 amino acids. Germline-derived CDR1 and CDR2 are MNHEY and SVGAGI. The V and J ends lost 6 bases and 8 bases, in that order; junction bases with no gene match: 9. This clone was observed a handful of times. Its antigen is still unknown. Researchers set a sequencing depth target of 1 in 200,000 to 1 in 1 million T cells. TCRdb's copy holds only in-frame clones and misses some; the assay was immunoSEQ multiplex PCR. The sample lists 130,000 to 150,000 clones, 79% occurring once. The receptor was derived from a human donor with chronic lymphocytic leukemia. The rearrangement links TRBV6-5 to TRBJ1-2; 7 nucleotides agree with TRBD1. Sequencing was performed on PBMCs, taken after 12 months of ibrutinib treatment. The CDR3 region is CASSAGTAGGYTF. CDR3 DNA: TGTGCCAGCAGCGCCGGGACAGCCGGGGGCTACACCTTC.